These T cell receptor beta chains were read from a single sample in a study of blood T cell repertoires in COVID-19. Libraries were prepared by immunoSEQ multiplex PCR; TCRdb keeps only in-frame clonotypes and omits some of them. This table has hundreds of thousands of clones, over 75% appearing once. The specimen was peripheral blood. The receptors derive from a woman aged 60-70 years with COVID-19, enrolled during active disease. The CDR3 runs from the conserved cysteine through the conserved F or W. D genes are given only for firm matches. Where a row states a size, it is once, few, many or the class of an expanded clone; other rows omit it.

D,V,size,J,length,CDR3,DNA
NA,TRBV10-1,NA,TRBJ1-6,13,CASSRGSNSPLHF,TGCGCCAGCAGCAGGGGTAGTAATTCACCCCTCCACTTT
NA,TRBV28,NA,TRBJ1-5,20,CASSPTRDNQRGTNNQPQHF,TGTGCCAGCAGTCCAACCAGGGACAACCAAAGGGGCACTAACAATCAGCCCCAGCATTTT
NA,TRBV6-5,NA,TRBJ2-7,14,CASSYDSYSYEQYF,TGTGCCAGCAGTTACGACAGTTACTCCTACGAGCAGTACTTC
TRBD1,TRBV7-3,NA,TRBJ2-2,17,CASSLTGTGTNTGELFF,TGTGCCAGCAGCTTAACAGGGACAGGGACGAACACCGGGGAGCTGTTTTTT
NA,TRBV6-5,NA,TRBJ1-2,12,CASRTGSYGYTF,TGTGCCAGCAGAACAGGGAGTTATGGCTACACCTTC
NA,TRBV6-7,NA,TRBJ1-1,18,CASSSPVRVGLTNTEAFF,TGTGCCAGCAGCTCACCGGTCCGAGTAGGACTGACGAACACTGAAGCTTTCTTT
TRBD1,TRBV7-6,NA,TRBJ1-2,17,CASSLGTGTKGSHGYTF,TGTGCCAGCAGCTTAGGGACAGGAACGAAGGGGAGCCATGGCTACACCTTC
TRBD1,TRBV18,few,TRBJ1-4,15,CASSPPGQGGEKLFF,TGTGCCAGCTCACCACCCGGACAGGGTGGAGAAAAACTGTTTTTT
TRBD1,TRBV18,NA,TRBJ2-7,14,CASSPGQESYEQYF,TGTGCCAGCTCACCAGGACAGGAGTCCTACGAGCAGTACTTC
TRBD1,TRBV6-5,NA,TRBJ1-6,15,CASRRQGTENSPLHF,TGTGCCAGCAGGAGACAGGGCACGGAGAATTCACCCCTCCACTTT
NA,TRBV3-1/TRBV3-2,NA,TRBJ1-2,12,CASSLGARGYTF,TGTGCCAGCAGCCTAGGGGCGCGCGGCTACACCTTC
NA,TRBV20-1,NA,TRBJ1-5,13,CSASGGGNQPQHF,TGCAGTGCTAGTGGGGGGGGCAATCAGCCCCAGCATTTT
TRBD2,TRBV19,NA,TRBJ2-7,16,CASSIGTSGPTYEQYF,TGTGCCAGTAGTATCGGGACTAGCGGACCAACCTACGAGCAGTACTTC
TRBD2,TRBV3-1/TRBV3-2,NA,TRBJ2-2,16,CASSHHGGAGTGELFF,TGTGCCAGCAGCCATCACGGGGGGGCGGGCACCGGGGAGCTGTTTTTT
TRBD1,TRBV5-1,NA,TRBJ2-3,16,CASSPPRDRNTDTQYF,TGCGCCAGCTCCCCCCCCCGGGACAGAAACACAGATACGCAGTATTTT
TRBD2,TRBV7-2,NA,TRBJ2-7,15,CASSLEGLVGYEQYF,TGTGCCAGCAGCTTAGAGGGACTAGTAGGCTACGAGCAGTACTTC
TRBD1,TRBV6-1,NA,TRBJ2-7,16,CASSEAYTTGGSEQYF,TGTGCCAGCAGTGAAGCGTATACGACAGGGGGTTCCGAGCAGTACTTC
NA,TRBV5-1,NA,TRBJ2-6,16,CASSFVVGAGANVLTF,TGCGCCAGCAGCTTCGTTGTAGGGGCTGGGGCCAACGTCCTGACTTTC
TRBD2,TRBV19,NA,TRBJ2-7,15,CASSRSSGVYYEQYF,TGTGCCAGTAGCCGTTCTAGCGGGGTATACTACGAGCAGTACTTC
NA,TRBV5-1,NA,TRBJ1-2,15,CASSPGTGANYGYTF,TGCGCCAGCAGCCCGGGGACGGGAGCTAACTATGGCTACACCTTC
TRBD2,TRBV11-2,NA,TRBJ2-5,16,CASSLGAAGGLETQYF,TGTGCCAGCAGCTTAGGGGCGGCGGGGGGGCTTGAGACCCAGTACTTC
TRBD1,TRBV6-5,NA,TRBJ1-5,15,CASSLDRGITQPQHF,TGTGCCAGCAGTCTCGACAGGGGGATTACTCAGCCCCAGCATTTT
NA,TRBV5-1,few,TRBJ2-1,13,CASSFQGRNEQFF,TGCGCCAGCAGCTTCCAGGGGCGCAATGAGCAGTTCTTC
NA,TRBV28,NA,TRBJ2-7,14,CASSINSGSYEQYF,TGTGCCAGCAGTATCAACAGTGGCTCCTACGAGCAGTACTTC
NA,TRBV28,NA,TRBJ2-1,11,CASNLEGEQFF,TGTGCCAGCAATCTTGAGGGTGAGCAGTTCTTC
NA,TRBV28,NA,TRBJ1-2,15,CASSPAPTGRYGYTF,TGTGCCAGCAGCCCAGCCCCCACAGGGCGCTATGGCTACACCTTC
NA,TRBV11-2,NA,TRBJ1-1,14,CASSLLRRDTEAFF,TGTGCCAGCAGCCTACTCAGGCGTGACACTGAAGCTTTCTTT
NA,TRBV25-1,NA,TRBJ1-6,15,CASSDLGRQDSPLHF,TGTGCCAGCAGTGATTTAGGCAGGCAGGATTCACCCCTCCACTTT
TRBD1,TRBV24-1,NA,TRBJ2-2,14,CATSRQGGTGELFF,TGTGCCACCTCGCGACAGGGTGGCACCGGGGAGCTGTTTTTT
NA,TRBV7-8,few,TRBJ2-4,16,CASSVQGSIAKNIQYF,TGTGCCAGCAGCGTCCAGGGGAGTATAGCCAAAAACATTCAGTACTTC
TRBD1,TRBV6-6,NA,TRBJ2-3,16,CASSYSRGRSTDTQYF,TGTGCCAGCAGTTACTCCAGGGGGCGCAGCACAGATACGCAGTATTTT
NA,TRBV24-1,NA,TRBJ2-2,16,CATSGSEGTNTGELFF,TGTGCCACCAGTGGATCAGAGGGTACGAACACCGGGGAGCTGTTTTTT
NA,TRBV16,NA,TRBJ1-1,15,CASSRRRGMNTEAFF,TGTGCCAGCAGCCGACGCAGAGGAATGAACACTGAAGCTTTCTTT
NA,TRBV5-4,NA,TRBJ2-7,14,CASSLAGSLDEQYF,TGTGCCAGCAGCTTGGCCGGGAGTCTCGACGAGCAGTACTTC
TRBD1,TRBV24-1,NA,TRBJ1-5,13,CATSGRTGEPQHF,TGTGCCACCAGTGGCAGGACAGGCGAGCCCCAGCATTTT
TRBD1,TRBV2,NA,TRBJ1-2,14,CASRTRGQTYGYTF,TGTGCCAGCAGAACTCGGGGACAGACCTATGGCTACACCTTC
NA,TRBV28,NA,TRBJ1-1,13,CASSITGSTEAFF,TGTGCCAGCAGCATCACAGGGAGCACTGAAGCTTTCTTT
NA,TRBV3-1/TRBV3-2,once,TRBJ1-2,17,CASSQGGVVRGIGGYTF,TGTGCCAGCAGCCAAGGAGGGGTAGTCAGGGGAATTGGCGGCTACACCTTC
TRBD1,TRBV11-2,NA,TRBJ1-4,16,CASSLQGQGRNEKLFF,TGTGCCAGCAGCTTACAGGGACAGGGGAGAAATGAAAAACTGTTTTTT
NA,TRBV10-3,NA,TRBJ1-6,15,CAISDGGTYNSPLHF,TGTGCCATCAGTGACGGGGGAACCTATAATTCACCCCTCCACTTT
NA,TRBV3-1/TRBV3-2,NA,TRBJ1-2,14,CASSQGGGIYGYTF,TGTGCCAGCAGCCAAGGGGGAGGGATCTATGGCTACACCTTC
TRBD1,TRBV9,NA,TRBJ1-5,14,CASSPDRGNQPQHF,TGTGCCAGCAGCCCGGACAGGGGTAATCAGCCCCAGCATTTT
NA,TRBV4-1,NA,TRBJ2-1,15,CASSQGAGLYNEQFF,TGCGCCAGCAGCCAAGGAGCAGGACTGTACAATGAGCAGTTCTTC
TRBD2,TRBV6-6,NA,TRBJ2-3,16,CASSRGTSGGADTQYF,TGTGCCAGCAGTCGAGGGACTAGCGGGGGGGCAGATACGCAGTATTTT
TRBD1,TRBV27,NA,TRBJ2-5,15,CASSHWAGQEETQYF,TGTGCCAGCAGTCATTGGGCGGGACAGGAAGAGACCCAGTACTTC
NA,TRBV4-1,NA,TRBJ2-3,17,CASSPRGAGISTDTQYF,TGCGCCAGCAGCCCCCGTGGGGCGGGGATAAGCACAGATACGCAGTATTTT
NA,TRBV10-3,NA,TRBJ1-5,15,CAISERGYSNQPQHF,TGTGCCATCAGTGAGCGGGGATATAGCAATCAGCCCCAGCATTTT
TRBD1,TRBV28,NA,TRBJ2-7,14,CASTVGGSLYEQYF,TGTGCCAGCACCGTAGGGGGCAGTCTATACGAGCAGTACTTC
TRBD2,TRBV4-2,NA,TRBJ2-3,20,CASSQTSSGTSGGGTDTQYF,TGTGCCAGCAGCCAAACCTCGTCCGGGACTAGCGGGGGAGGCACAGATACGCAGTATTTT
TRBD1,TRBV7-9,NA,TRBJ2-7,13,CASSLDGQGEQYF,TGTGCCAGCAGCTTAGACGGACAGGGGGAGCAGTACTTC
NA,TRBV9,NA,TRBJ1-1,15,CASSVAGLGGTEAFF,TGTGCCAGCAGCGTAGCTGGGTTGGGAGGCACTGAAGCTTTCTTT